Below, 20 T cell receptor beta chains from the same sample are listed, as sequenced in a study of shared clonotypes between healthy human individuals. Using immunoSEQ multiplex PCR, the repertoire was profiled, and TCRdb retains in-frame clones only, with some absent. Here the sample spans 1,500,000 or so clones, roughly 96% being singletons. Input material: naive CD4+ T cells sorted from blood. Subset reported: CD45RA+ positively selected. These receptors were obtained from a young man in good health.

This clone was detected only once. This chain connects TRBV12-1 to TRBJ2-7; TRBD2 is the table's D call, not checked against the DNA. TRBV12-1 is a pseudogene locus. This CDR3 contains 17 residues. CDR3 in DNA: TGTGCCAGCAGCTTTGCGCCACCAGCGGGACCCCCCTACGAGCAGTACTTC. Residues: CASSFAPPAGPPYEQYF.

The chain links TRBV29-1 to TRBJ2-1, with 8 nucleotides matching TRBD2. Germline CDR1 and CDR2: SQVTM and ANQGSEA. This CDR3 has 13 amino acids. Losses at the gene ends were 4 bases for V and 5 bases for J; bases not matched to a gene: 4. The CDR3 DNA reads TGCAGCGTTGCCGGGAGGGGAAACAATGAGCAGTTCTTC. It is translated as CSVAGRGNNEQFF.

This clone was detected once. The V and J genes are TRBV5-1 and TRBJ2-2; D remains unclear. Trimming took off 5 bases at V and 6 bases at J, with 11 bases between the two ends. The CDR3 has 13 amino acids. The germline CDR1 and CDR2 sequences are SGHRS and YFSETQ. The CDR3 reads CASRKDPPGELFF. CDR3 DNA: TGCGCCAGCAGAAAGGACCCCCCCGGGGAGCTGTTTTTT.

The chain has TRBV27 and TRBJ2-4, with a weak D call TRBD1 (5 bases). Trimming took off 3 bases at V and 0 bases at J, with 18 bases between the two ends. This CDR3 contains 18 residues. Germline assignment: CDR1 MNHEY and CDR2 SMNVEV (reference sequence). CDR3 residues: CASSLSRANLIAKNIQYF. In nucleotides, the CDR3 is TGTGCCAGCAGTTTGAGCAGGGCAAATCTTATAGCCAAAAACATTCAGTACTTC.

The chain carries TRBV4-3 and TRBJ1-2, with TRBD1 matching 8 bases. This CDR3 comprises 16 residues. V was pared by 0 bases and J by 4 bases, with 7 bases of the junction left unmatched. The germline V gene has CDR1 LGHNA and CDR2 YSLEER. The CDR3 DNA follows: TGCGCCAGCAGCCAAGATTGGGCAGGGGGCGTCTATGGCTACACCTTC. It yields the protein CASSQDWAGGVYGYTF.

V usage is TRBV7-9 and J usage is TRBJ1-1; 11 nucleotides align to TRBD1. Germline V gene data show CDR1 as SEHNR and CDR2 as FQNEAQ (reference sequence). This CDR3 region has 13 residues. The J segment lost 8 bases and the V segment lost 2 bases, leaving 1 base of the junction unmatched. CDR3 region: CASSLRDRGEAFF. The CDR3 region has the DNA TGTGCCAGCAGCTTAAGGGACAGGGGGGAAGCTTTCTTT.

The rearrangement links TRBV18 to TRBJ2-3; 7 bases fit TRBD1. The V gene's germline CDR1 is KGHSH and CDR2 LQKENI. Trimming cost V 4 bases and J 0 bases; bases outside gene matches: 4. CDR3 size: 15 residues. CDR3 region: CASSQGTASTDTQYF. The CDR3 nucleotides read TGTGCCAGCTCACAAGGGACAGCTAGCACAGATACGCAGTATTTT.

This chain connects TRBV29-1 to TRBJ1-3; 10 bases fit TRBD1. V lost 7 bases to trimming and J lost 2 bases; unmatched junction nucleotides: 5. This CDR3 has 14 amino acids. From germline, CDR1 is SQVTM and CDR2 ANQGSEA. For the CDR3, the DNA is TGCAGCGCGTCAGGACAGGGGGCTGGAAACACCATATATTTT. Translated, it gives CSASGQGAGNTIYF.

This chain joins TRBV28 and TRBJ2-7, with D maybe TRBD1 (6 bases). Trimming stripped 9 bases from V and 5 bases from J, with 17 bases between. Germline V gene data show CDR1 as MDHEN and CDR2 as SYDVKM. This CDR3 has 13 residues. This CDR3 is CASNQGNKHEQYF. DNA of the CDR3: TGTGCCAGTAACCAGGGGAATAAACACGAGCAGTACTTC.

The chain employs TRBV11-3 and TRBJ2-5, with a weak D call TRBD2 (5 bases). This CDR3 comprises 15 residues. Germline CDR1 is SGHNT and CDR2 is YENEEA. V lost 1 base, J lost 2 bases, and 11 bases lay in between. CDR3 coding DNA: TGTGCCAGCAGCTTAGCGCGGAGGTCACAAGAGACCCAGTACTTC. This translates into CASSLARRSQETQYF.

V and J are TRBV5-1 and TRBJ2-2; D may correspond to TRBD1 or TRBD2 (5 bases each). Looked up from germline, CDR1 is SGHRS and CDR2 is YFSETQ. There are 15 residues in the CDR3. V was trimmed by 3 bases and J by 4 bases, leaving 13 bases between them. CDR3 sequence (DNA): TGCGCCAGCAGCTCCCTTGAGGGGTTCACCGGGGAGCTGTTTTTT. Protein sequence: CASSSLEGFTGELFF.

This clone is a singleton in its sample. The chain links TRBV5-6 to TRBJ2-7; TRBD1 might be the D (5 bases). Germline V lookup: CDR1 SGHDT, CDR2 YYEEEE. Trimming left V 4 bases short and J 3 bases short, with 11 bases between. The CDR3 runs to 13 residues. CDR3 region: CASSKGPNYEQYF. CDR3 bases: TGTGCCAGCAGCAAGGGGCCGAACTACGAGCAGTACTTC. Full variable domain (rest looked up from reference TRBV5-6 and TRBJ2-7): DAGVTQSPTHLIKTRGQQVTLRCSPKSGHDTVSWYQQALGQGPQFIFQYYEEEERQRGNFPDRFSGHQFPNYSSELNVNALLLGDSALYLCASSKGPNYEQYFGPGTRLTVT.

The rearrangement links TRBV6-1 to TRBJ1-2, with no clear D. CDR3 length: 13 residues. Trimming pared 6 bases from V and 8 bases from J, leaving 16 bases between. Germline assignment: CDR1 MNHNS and CDR2 SASEGT. The CDR3, as DNA: TGTGCCAGCAGCCGAGACTTCTTCTGGGGCTACACCTTC. Protein product: CASSRDFFWGYTF.

The chain is built from TRBV11-2 and TRBJ1-3; 7 bases agree with TRBD1. The germline V gene has CDR1 SGHAT and CDR2 FQNNGV. The J segment lost 4 bases and the V segment lost 5 bases, leaving 8 bases of the junction unmatched. This CDR3 spans 15 amino acids. The CDR3 protein is CASSDREGLGNTIYF. The DNA for the CDR3 is TGTGCCAGCAGCGACAGGGAAGGCCTAGGAAACACCATATATTTT.

The chain has TRBV5-1 and TRBJ2-1; 13 bases agree with TRBD2. The V segment lost 5 bases and the J segment 6 bases; nucleotides outside the gene matches: 11. CDR3 length: 17 amino acids. Per germline, CDR1 SGHRS and CDR2 YFSETQ. The CDR3 region is CASSSGLAGVGGNEQFF. The CDR3 DNA reads TGCGCCAGCAGTTCCGGACTAGCGGGAGTTGGGGGCAATGAGCAGTTCTTC.

This rearrangement joins TRBV10-2 to TRBJ2-7; D is unresolved. Germline CDR1 and CDR2: WSHSY and SAAADI. The CDR3 has 16 residues. V was shortened by 2 bases and J by 2 bases, with 16 bases between the two germline ends. The CDR3 sequence is CASSERFRSDTYEQYF. The CDR3 nucleotides are TGCGCCAGCAGTGAGAGATTCCGGTCAGACACCTACGAGCAGTACTTC.

The chain couples TRBV11-2 to TRBJ2-7; TRBD1 might be the D (6 bases). The CDR3 loop spans 15 amino acids. CDR1 and CDR2 (germline): SGHAT, FQNNGV. V gave up 4 bases and J gave up 3 bases, with 16 bases separating them. CDR3 sequence: CASSSTGRGYYEQYF. In DNA, the CDR3 is TGTGCCAGCAGCTCTACCGGCAGGGGCTACTACGAGCAGTACTTC.

J is TRBJ2-5 and V is TRBV5-1; 9 bases align to TRBD2. The CDR3 is 15 residues long. Trimming cost V 1 base and J 2 bases; bases outside gene matches: 3. The germline V gene encodes CDR1 SGHRS and CDR2 YFSETQ. CDR3 DNA sequence: TGCGCCAGCAGCTTGAGCGGGAGGCGTCAAGAGACCCAGTACTTC. It specifies CASSLSGRRQETQYF. Full variable domain (remainder filled in from reference TRBV5-1 and TRBJ2-5): KAGVTQTPRYLIKTRGQQVTLSCSPISGHRSVSWYQQTPGQGLQFLFEYFSETQRNKGNFPGRFSGRQFSNSRSEMNVSTLELGDSALYLCASSLSGRRQETQYFGPGTRLLVL.

For the CDR3, the DNA is TGTGCCAGCTCTGATCGGGGGACGAACTATGGCTACACCTTC. This encodes CASSDRGTNYGYTF. The chain employs TRBV18 and TRBJ1-2; the D gene is possibly TRBD1 (5 bases). This CDR3 has 14 amino acids. The V end was cut by 6 bases, the J end by 2 bases, with 13 bases between. Germline CDR1 is KGHSH and CDR2 is LQKENI.

This sequence joins TRBV29-1 and TRBJ1-1; D unresolved. V dropped 5 bases and J dropped 0 bases, with 7 bases sitting between them. Germline CDR1 SQVTM, CDR2 ANQGSEA. The CDR3 spans 12 residues. CDR3 DNA: TGCAGCGTTTTCGGCCTGAACACTGAAGCTTTCTTT. This encodes CSVFGLNTEAFF.